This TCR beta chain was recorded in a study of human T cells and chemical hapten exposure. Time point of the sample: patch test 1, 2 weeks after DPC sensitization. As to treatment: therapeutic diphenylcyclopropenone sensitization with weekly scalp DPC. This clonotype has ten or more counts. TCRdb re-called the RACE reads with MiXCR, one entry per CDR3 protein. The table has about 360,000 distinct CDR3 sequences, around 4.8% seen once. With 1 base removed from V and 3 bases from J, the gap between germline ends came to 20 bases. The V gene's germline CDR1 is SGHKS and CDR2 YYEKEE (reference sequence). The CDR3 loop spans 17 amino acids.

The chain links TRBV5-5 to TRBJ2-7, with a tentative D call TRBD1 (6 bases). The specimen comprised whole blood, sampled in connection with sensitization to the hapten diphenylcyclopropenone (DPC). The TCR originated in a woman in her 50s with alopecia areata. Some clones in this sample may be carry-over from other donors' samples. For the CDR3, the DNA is TGTGCCAGCAGCTTGTCCCAGGGGTTCCCCCGGGGCTACGAGCAGTACTTC. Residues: CASSLSQGFPRGYEQYF.